Listed here is a single T cell receptor beta chain. The antigen is not known. The germline V gene encodes CDR1 SEHNR and CDR2 FQNEAQ (reference sequence). This CDR3 comprises 15 residues. V lost 1 base, J lost 4 bases, and 11 bases lay in between. The data were taken from a study of response to subunit inactivated influenza vaccine. Regarding the study as a whole: Authors suggested that a seasonal influenza vaccination recruits few new T cells each time.

TCRdb reprocessed the RT-PCR reads with MiXCR, giving one entry per CDR3 protein. The sample records roughly 500,000 distinct CDR3 sequences, approximately 16% being singletons. Sequenced here: CD4+ T cells sorted from PBMCs, sampled around 25 months after vaccination. The clonotype originates from a man aged 45 to 70 who received an inactivated influenza vaccine. V and J are TRBV7-9 and TRBJ2-1; a possible D gene is TRBD1 (6 bases). The CDR3 DNA sequence: TGTGCCAGCAGCTTAGACAGGGTAGTTTACAATGAGCAGTTCTTC. Translating gives CASSLDRVVYNEQFF.